This record concerns one T cell receptor beta chain sequence. The source of the sample is a study of blood T cell repertoires in COVID-19. Study-wide context: Acute and convalescent COVID-19 samples came from the United States, Italy and Spain. T cells, B-cell-depleted T cells, or PBMCs provided the cDNA or gDNA that served as material.

Germline V gene sequence: CDR1 LNHDA, CDR2 SQIVND (reference sequence). Trimming removed 9 bases from V and 4 bases from J, with 13 bases in between. CDR3 length: 14 residues. Original analysis: Amplification of reference gene primers provided the estimated nucleated cell counts. Using immunoSEQ multiplex PCR, the repertoire was profiled, and TCRdb retains in-frame clones only, with some absent. V and J calls and clone size are given by that table; D and trimming were obtained from the DNA. Of roughly 190,000 clones listed, around 86% are singletons. The sequenced sample consisted of peripheral blood. The sequence derives from a woman older than 75 in a cohort sampled during active or convalescent COVID-19. V usage is TRBV19 and J usage is TRBJ1-6; maybe TRBD1 (5 bases). The CDR3 sequence is CASKREGYNSPLHF. For the CDR3, the DNA is TGTGCCAGCAAAAGGGAGGGGTATAATTCACCCCTCCACTTT.